This T cell receptor beta chain comes out of a study of memory CD4+ T cells and cytomegalovirus serostatus. Assay: immunoSEQ multiplex PCR; the TCRdb copy retains only in-frame clones and omits some. The sample has about 48,000 clones, roughly 78% seen once. Looked up from germline, CDR1 is KGHSH and CDR2 is LQKENI. The CDR3 runs 15 residues. V was trimmed by 3 bases and J by 0 bases, leaving 11 bases between them. The sort gate was single viable CD3+CD4+CD8-CD45RO+ cells for memory CD4+ T cells. This receptor was taken from an adult in good health and CMV-seronegative. Sequencing was performed on memory CD4+ T cells from blood. V is TRBV18 and J is TRBJ1-1, with D unclear. The CDR3 here is CASSPLGVLNTEAFF. CDR3 sequence (DNA): TGTGCCAGCTCACCTTTGGGAGTCCTGAACACTGAAGCTTTCTTT. Supplemented by reference TRBV18 and TRBJ1-1, the full variable domain reads NAGVMQNPRHLVRRRGQEARLRCSPMKGHSHVYWYRQLPEEGLKFMVYLQKENIIDESGMPKERFSAEFPKEGPSILRIQQVVRGDSAAYFCASSPLGVLNTEAFFGQGTRLTVV.